This TCR beta chain was identified during a study of spatial heterogeneity in lung cancer. Study findings and constraints: TCRs found ubiquitously expanded in tumor appeared in blood more at resection than at follow-up.

Time point of the sample: sample taken at primary tumor resection. Unsorted samples of tumor, nontumor lung or frozen PBMC had their whole RNA sequenced. Untreated early-stage non-small cell lung cancer patients, approximately 79 in total, were the donors. The sample holds a few counts of this clonotype. The antigen is undetermined. This beta chain slipped into a library made for alpha chains as a stray read, so its size is not meaningful. Individual TCR cDNA molecules each bore their own unique molecular identifier. MiXCR, applied by TCRdb to the 5' RACE reads, yields one record per CDR3 protein. The sample includes about 12,000 distinct CDR3 sequences, 3.9% of them seen just once. The V end was cut by 4 bases, the J end by 2 bases, with 12 bases between. Germline values: CDR1 KGHSH, CDR2 LQKENI. This CDR3 spans 14 amino acids.

The sequence was collected from a male donor with early-stage non-small cell lung cancer. The sequences come from PBMCs, collected at surgery. The chain uses TRBV18 and TRBJ2-7; tentatively, D is TRBD1 (5 bases). CDR3 amino acids: CASSQGAQTYEQYF. In nucleotides, the CDR3 is TGTGCCAGCTCACAAGGGGCCCAGACCTACGAGCAGTACTTC.